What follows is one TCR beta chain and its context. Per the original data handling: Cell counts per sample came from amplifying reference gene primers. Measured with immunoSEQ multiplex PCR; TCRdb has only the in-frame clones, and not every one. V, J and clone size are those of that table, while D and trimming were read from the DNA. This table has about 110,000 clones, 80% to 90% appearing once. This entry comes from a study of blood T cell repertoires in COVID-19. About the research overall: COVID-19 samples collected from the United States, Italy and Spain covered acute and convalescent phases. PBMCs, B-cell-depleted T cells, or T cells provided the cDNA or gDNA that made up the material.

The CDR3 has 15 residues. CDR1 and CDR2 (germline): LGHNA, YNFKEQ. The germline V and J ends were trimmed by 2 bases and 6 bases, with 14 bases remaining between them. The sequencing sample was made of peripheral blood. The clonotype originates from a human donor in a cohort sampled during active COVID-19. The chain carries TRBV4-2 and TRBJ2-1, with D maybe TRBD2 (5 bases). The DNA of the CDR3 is TGTGCCAGCAGCCAACACGGACTTGGTGGCAATGAGCAGTTCTTC. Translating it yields CASSQHGLGGNEQFF.